This TCR beta chain was profiled in a study of prognosis after radiotherapy for stage I lung cancer. Across the whole study: Recruiting of stage I non-small cell lung cancer patients into the study occurred between April 2018 and early 2019.

This clonotype was detected ten times or more. Its specificity is unknown. Deletions cut 5 bases from V and 5 bases from J, with 6 bases between. CDR3 length: 11 amino acids. General observations from the study: Determination of whether the expanded TCR clones were tumor-specific was not performed.

TCR beta CDR3 amplification from genomic DNA was performed by two-round multiplex PCR. The first PCR round targeted every TRBV and TRBJ gene with specific primers. TCRdb reanalysed the multiplex PCR reads using MiXCR and keeps one entry per CDR3 protein. The table lists around 15,000 distinct CDR3 sequences, about 18% of them singletons. The TCR comes from a donor aged 50 or older with non-small cell lung cancer. The V and J genes are TRBV12-3 or TRBV12-4 and TRBJ1-1; no firm D call. The specimen comprised PBMCs, sampled before or after stereotactic body radiation therapy (not recorded which). CDR3 nucleotides: TGTGCCAGCAGTCAGAGGACTGAAGCTTTCTTT. Its protein product is CASSQRTEAFF.